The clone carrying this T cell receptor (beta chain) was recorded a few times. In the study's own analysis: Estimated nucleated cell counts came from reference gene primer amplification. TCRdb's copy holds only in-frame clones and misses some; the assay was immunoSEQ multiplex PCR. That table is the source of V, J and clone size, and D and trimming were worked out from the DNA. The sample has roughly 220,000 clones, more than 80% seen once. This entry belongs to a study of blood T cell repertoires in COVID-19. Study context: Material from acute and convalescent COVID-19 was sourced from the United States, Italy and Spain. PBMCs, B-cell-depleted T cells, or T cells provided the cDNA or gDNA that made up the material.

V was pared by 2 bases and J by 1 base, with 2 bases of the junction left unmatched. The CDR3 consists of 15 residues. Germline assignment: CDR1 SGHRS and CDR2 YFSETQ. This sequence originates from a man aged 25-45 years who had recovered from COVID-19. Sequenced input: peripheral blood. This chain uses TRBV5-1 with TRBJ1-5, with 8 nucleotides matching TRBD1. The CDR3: CASSFQGASNQPQHF. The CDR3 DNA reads TGCGCCAGCAGCTTCCAGGGGGCGAGCAATCAGCCCCAGCATTTT. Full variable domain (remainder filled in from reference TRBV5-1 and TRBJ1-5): KAGVTQTPRYLIKTRGQQVTLSCSPISGHRSVSWYQQTPGQGLQFLFEYFSETQRNKGNFPGRFSGRQFSNSRSEMNVSTLELGDSALYLCASSFQGASNQPQHFGDGTRLSIL.